This entry describes one T cell receptor beta chain. The record originates from a study of blood T cell repertoires in COVID-19. Study in general: Samples representing acute and convalescent COVID-19 were sourced from the United States, Italy and Spain. From T cells, B-cell-depleted T cells, or PBMCs came the material, which was cDNA or gDNA.

CDR1 and CDR2 (germline): SGHVS, FNYEAQ. With V trimmed by 5 bases and J by 3 bases, 16 bases remained unmatched. CDR3 length: 19 residues. Original analysis: By means of reference gene primer amplification, nucleated cell counts were estimated. Method: immunoSEQ multiplex PCR; TCRdb's copy keeps in-frame clones and lacks some. The V and J calls and clone size come from that table; D and trimming were worked out from the DNA. The sample contains just under 100,000 clones, around 84% of which appear only once. The rearrangement joins TRBV7-6 to TRBJ2-1, with TRBD2 matching 10 bases. Sequenced: peripheral blood. This sequence was found in a woman in her fifties or sixties in a cohort sampled during active or convalescent COVID-19. The CDR3 here is CASSQRGRRTSGVYNEQFF. DNA of the CDR3: TGTGCCAGCAGCCAGAGGGGGCGTCGGACTAGCGGAGTCTACAATGAGCAGTTCTTC.